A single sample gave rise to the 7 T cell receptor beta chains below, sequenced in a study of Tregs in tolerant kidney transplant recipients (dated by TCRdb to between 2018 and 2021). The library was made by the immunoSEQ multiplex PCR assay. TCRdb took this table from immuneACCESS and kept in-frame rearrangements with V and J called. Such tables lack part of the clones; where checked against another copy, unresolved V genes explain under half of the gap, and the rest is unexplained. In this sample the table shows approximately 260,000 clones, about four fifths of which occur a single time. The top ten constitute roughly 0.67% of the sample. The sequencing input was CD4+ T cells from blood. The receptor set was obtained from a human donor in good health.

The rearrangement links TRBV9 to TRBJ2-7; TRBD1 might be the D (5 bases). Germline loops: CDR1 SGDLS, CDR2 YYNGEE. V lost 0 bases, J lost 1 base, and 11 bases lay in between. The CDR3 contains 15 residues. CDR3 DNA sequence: TGTGCCAGCAGCGTAGAACAGGTGGGTTCCTACGAGCAGTACTTC. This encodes CASSVEQVGSYEQYF.

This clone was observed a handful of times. CDR3 residues: CASSGGGHPSGNTIYF. The CDR3 DNA is TGTGCCAGCAGCGGGGGAGGACACCCCTCTGGAAACACCATATATTTT. The J gene is TRBJ1-3, the V gene TRBV5-4, with a weak D call TRBD1 (5 bases). V was shortened by 4 bases and J by 0 bases, with 14 bases between the two germline ends. This CDR3 has 16 amino acids. Germline CDR1 and CDR2: SGHNT and YYREEE (reference sequence). Supplemented by reference TRBV5-4 and TRBJ1-3, the full variable domain reads ETGVTQSPTHLIKTRGQQVTLRCSSQSGHNTVSWYQQALGQGPQFIFQYYREEENGRGNFPPRFSGLQFPNYSSELNVNALELDDSALYLCASSGGGHPSGNTIYFGEGSWLTVV.

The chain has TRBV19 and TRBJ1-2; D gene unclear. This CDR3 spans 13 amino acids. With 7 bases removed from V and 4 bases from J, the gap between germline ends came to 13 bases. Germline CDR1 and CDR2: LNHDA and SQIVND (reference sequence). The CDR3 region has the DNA TGTGCCAGTAAGGCGAGGACGTTCTATGGCTACACCTTC. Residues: CASKARTFYGYTF.

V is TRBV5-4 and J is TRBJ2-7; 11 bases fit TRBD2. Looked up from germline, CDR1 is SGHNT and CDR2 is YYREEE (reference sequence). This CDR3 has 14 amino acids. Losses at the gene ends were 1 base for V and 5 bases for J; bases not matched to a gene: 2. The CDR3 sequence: CASSLTSGSDEQYF. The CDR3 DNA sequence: TGTGCCAGCAGCTTGACTAGCGGGAGTGACGAGCAGTACTTC.

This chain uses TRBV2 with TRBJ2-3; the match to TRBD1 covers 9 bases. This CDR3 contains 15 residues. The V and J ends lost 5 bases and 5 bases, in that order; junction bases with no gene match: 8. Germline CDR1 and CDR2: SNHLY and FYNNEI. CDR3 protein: CASSPDRGSRDTQYF. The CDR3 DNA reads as TGTGCCAGCAGTCCCGACAGGGGGAGTAGAGATACGCAGTATTTT.

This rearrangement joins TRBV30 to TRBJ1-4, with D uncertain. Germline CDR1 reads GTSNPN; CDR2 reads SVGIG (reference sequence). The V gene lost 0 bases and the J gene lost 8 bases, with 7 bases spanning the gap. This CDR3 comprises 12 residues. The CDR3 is CAWSVGSEKLFF. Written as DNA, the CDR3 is TGTGCCTGGAGTGTAGGGAGCGAAAAACTGTTTTTT.

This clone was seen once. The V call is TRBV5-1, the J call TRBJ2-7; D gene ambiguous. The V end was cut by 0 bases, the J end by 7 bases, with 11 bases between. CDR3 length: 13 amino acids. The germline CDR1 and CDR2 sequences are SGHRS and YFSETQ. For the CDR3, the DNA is TGCGCCAGCAGCTTGGCCCCGGGTCTTGAGCAGTACTTC. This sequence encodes CASSLAPGLEQYF. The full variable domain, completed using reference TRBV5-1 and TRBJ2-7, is KAGVTQTPRYLIKTRGQQVTLSCSPISGHRSVSWYQQTPGQGLQFLFEYFSETQRNKGNFPGRFSGRQFSNSRSEMNVSTLELGDSALYLCASSLAPGLEQYFGPGTRLTVT.